This TCR beta chain was captured by sequencing in a study of cytomegalovirus exposure and HLA in healthy donors. Study-level points and caveats: Earlier results showed most TCR beta V segments being productive about 90% or about 30% of the time. A later analysis appeared to link common viral pathogens to several of the most significant clusters. TCR beta chains associated with HLA were, in a later analysis, more clonally expanded than equally common others. CMV serostatus stood as the only immune exposure information on hand.

13 Jbeta primers and 60 Vbeta primers were used for the PCR. Sequenced by immunoSEQ multiplex PCR; TCRdb stores in-frame clones only, minus some. Found here are approximately 160,000 clones, under 85% of them singletons; the top ten hold roughly 5%. Regarding this clone: What it binds is not known.

The CDR3 totals 14 residues. V lost 0 bases and J 3 bases, leaving 9 bases between the germline ends. The V gene's germline CDR1 is KGHSY and CDR2 FQNENV. This sequence was found in a man aged 18 to 30 in good health and CMV-seronegative. Material: PBMCs. The J gene is TRBJ2-7, the V gene TRBV16; weak D call: TRBD1 (5 bases). CDR3 residues: CASSQSQGGYEQYF. The CDR3 DNA reads TGTGCCAGCAGCCAATCGCAGGGCGGCTACGAGCAGTACTTC.